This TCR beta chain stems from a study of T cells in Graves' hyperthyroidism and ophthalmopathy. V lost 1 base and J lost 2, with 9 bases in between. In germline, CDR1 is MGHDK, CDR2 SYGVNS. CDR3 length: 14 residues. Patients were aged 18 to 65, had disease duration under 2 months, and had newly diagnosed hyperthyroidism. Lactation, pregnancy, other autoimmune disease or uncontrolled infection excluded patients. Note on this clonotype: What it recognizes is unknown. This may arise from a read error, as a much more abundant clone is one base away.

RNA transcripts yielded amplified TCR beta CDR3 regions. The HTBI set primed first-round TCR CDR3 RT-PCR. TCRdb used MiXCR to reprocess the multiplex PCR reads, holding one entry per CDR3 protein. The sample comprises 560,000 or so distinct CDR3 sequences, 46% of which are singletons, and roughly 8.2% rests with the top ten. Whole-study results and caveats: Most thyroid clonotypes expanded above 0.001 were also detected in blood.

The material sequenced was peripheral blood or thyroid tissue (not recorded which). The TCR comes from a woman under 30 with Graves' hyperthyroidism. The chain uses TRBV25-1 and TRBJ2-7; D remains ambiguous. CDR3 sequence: CASSEFGVAYEQYF. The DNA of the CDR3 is TGTGCCAGCAGTGAATTTGGGGTGGCCTACGAGCAGTACTTC.